This TCR beta chain was found in a study of blood T cells in healthy people across ages (dated by TCRdb to between 2014 and 2017). A note on the overall study: Template switching captured roughly one uniquely barcoded TCR beta cDNA molecule per two T cells in model experiments. Age-related changes in TCR beta repertoire diversity were measured in the study by deep sequencing normalized with unique cDNA molecular identifiers. Four age groups were formed from the donors: young (average about 15 years), middle-aged (just under 40), aged (under 70) and long-lived (about 75). To avoid experimental bias, donors of different ages were spread randomly across the sequencing lanes. Two additional independent replicas of 1 million unique cDNA reads from the same blood draw were analyzed for two donors (one aged 18 to 30 and one aged 80 or older).

Donors were about 36 systemically healthy Caucasian individuals from Russia aged 6 to 90 years. Each donor gave around 9 milliliters of peripheral blood, collected into EDTA-treated Vacutainer tubes. Ficoll-Paque density-gradient centrifugation was used to isolate PBMCs, with at least 7 million per sample. Trizol reagent was used to extract total RNA from the PBMCs, yielding at least 5.5 micrograms per sample. The percentages of naive CD45RAhigh/CD27high T cells were determined by flow cytometry on a PBMC aliquot from every donor. The paper's findings and limits, for the study overall: Estimates of total diversity based on one million sequenced T cells were considered lower bounds and underestimates. A strong correlation was found between observed TCR beta diversity and the percentage of naive T cells measured by flow cytometry. Conclusive comparison of naive and antigen-experienced compartments was prevented by the profiling of bulk unsorted PBMCs. As age increased, observed TCR beta diversity per million T cells dropped in a roughly linear way, and a significant reduction was already evident by age 40. Because the CMV infection status of the donors was unknown, age-related changes in expanded clonotypes may potentially have been confounded. Compared with the aged group, the long-lived group had more naive CD4+ T cells, fewer expanded clones and increased TCR diversity, suggesting age selection.

V gives up 0 bases and J gives up 4 bases, and the segment between their germline ends measures 10 bases. The CDR3 spans 14 residues, from the cysteine through the phenylalanine. Only the CDR3 DNA stays, 42 bases, in frame from base 1. CDR1 and CDR2, looked up from the germline V gene (reference sequence), are SEHNR and FQNEAQ. This clonotype came up a few times. This receptor's antigen is unknown. Base qualities are missing; no much larger clone stands one base away. Library preparation was by 5' RACE. Instrument used: Illumina HiSeq 2500. A second 7 to 11 cycle PCR used a sample-barcoded 5' primer and a J-beta primer mix. A template-switch 5' adaptor carrying 12 random nucleotides introduced a unique molecular identifier onto each TCR beta cDNA molecule. Each sample yielded at least 3 million CDR3-containing paired-end reads. First-strand cDNA was synthesized from all RNA with the Mint cDNA synthesis kit, primed by a TRBC-specific oligonucleotide. After uracil-DNA glycosylase treatment, a first 18-cycle PCR used universal primers M1SS and BC2_uni_R on all cDNA. The source study handled its data this way. Each sample was normalized by randomly selecting 1 million high-quality reads, each carrying a distinct molecular identifier. Reads with shared molecular identifiers were discarded instead of being binned into consensus sequences. MiTCR, with a Q25 quality threshold and the strictest error-elimination algorithm, was used for CDR3 identification, clonotype clustering and error correction. Lower-bound total TCR beta diversity was estimated with a nonparametric unseen species model using Euler transformation. The public sequencing data were trimmed at Q25 with fastp and processed into clonotypes with MiXCR by TCRdb, which kept only in-frame beta chains. Merged by CDR3 protein, the rows form single entries marked with the most common genes and DNA. The V and J calls reflect TCRdb's pipeline rather than the authors' work. For this sample the table gives roughly 1,500,000 distinct CDR3 sequences, of which about 35% were detected only once. 11% of the sample comes from the top ten.

The sample consisted of blood. The clonotype comes from a woman aged 25 to 39 in good health. The sequence links TRBV7-9 to TRBJ2-7; the D gene cannot be resolved reliably. The nucleotide sequence is TGTGCCAGCAGCTTAGCGGCGCAGTTTTACGAGCAGTACTTC. This gives the protein CASSLAAQFYEQYF.